One and the same sample provided the 16 T cell receptor beta chains below, sequenced in a study of CD8+CD57+ T cells in acquired aplastic anemia. The TCR beta profiling, which covered VDJ combination and CDR3 sequence, was carried out using genomic DNA as the template. MiXCR, run by TCRdb on the reads, gives a single entry per CDR3 protein. The sample records 200,000 to 250,000 distinct CDR3 sequences, roughly 57% being singletons. Sample: sorted CD4+, CD8+, or CD8+CD57+ T cells (not recorded which) from PBMCs. The receptors originated from a human donor in good health.

V and J are TRBV7-3 and TRBJ2-2, with D possibly matching TRBD2 (6 bases). The CDR3 totals 17 residues. V lost 5 bases and J 2 bases, leaving 18 bases between the germline ends. Per the germline V gene, CDR1 is SGHTA and CDR2 is FQGTGA. CDR3 sequence: CASSPSVGGPNTGELFF. CDR3 DNA: TGTGCCAGCAGCCCCTCTGTGGGAGGACCTAACACCGGGGAGCTGTTTTTT.

About this clonotype: The DNA is left out, because the CDR3 cannot be placed on it with certainty; the CDR3 is given as TCRdb lists it. The chain joins TRBV7-9 to TRBJ2-1; the table calls TRBD1, which could not be checked here. Inclusive of both ends, the CDR3 amounts to 13 amino acids. The V gene's germline CDR1 is SEHNR and CDR2 FQNEAQ (reference sequence). The CDR3 region is CASSFAGGSHVPF.

The chain joins TRBV9 to TRBJ1-1; a possible D gene is TRBD1 (5 bases). This CDR3 comprises 14 residues. The V and J ends lost 3 bases and 4 bases respectively, with 13 bases between them. Germline V gene data show CDR1 as SGDLS and CDR2 as YYNGEE. The CDR3 sequence: CASSEGTVGTEAFF. CDR3 DNA sequence: TGTGCCAGCAGCGAGGGGACGGTGGGCACTGAAGCTTTCTTT.

The chain's CDR3 is CSVKQGAGEQYF. For the CDR3, the DNA is TGCAGCGTTAAACAGGGGGCGGGCGAGCAGTACTTC. The chain has TRBV29-1 and TRBJ2-7, with 9 bases fitting TRBD1. After removal of 5 bases from V and 6 bases from J, the junction contained 5 bases not matched to a gene. CDR1 is SQVTM and CDR2 is ANQGSEA in the germline V gene. The length of the CDR3 is 12 residues.

The chain joins TRBV7-9 to TRBJ2-7; 10 nucleotides agree with TRBD1. There are 13 residues in the CDR3. Germline-derived CDR1 and CDR2 are SEHNR and FQNEAQ (reference sequence). The ends lost 3 bases at V and 5 bases at J; junction bases unmatched: 1. The CDR3 loop reads CASSFGQGDEQYF. CDR3 in DNA: TGTGCCAGCAGCTTCGGACAGGGGGACGAGCAGTACTTC.

The sample holds a few counts of this clonotype. The V call is TRBV20-1, the J call TRBJ2-5; TRBD2 aligns across 11 bases. Germline V lookup: CDR1 DFQATT, CDR2 SNEGSKA (reference sequence). The CDR3 is 14 amino acids. V lost 6 bases and J lost 5; bases outside the gene matches: 8. The CDR3 DNA is TGCAGTGCCACACTAGCGGGAGCCGGTGAGACCCAGTACTTC. Its protein product is CSATLAGAGETQYF.

This clonotype was recorded a few times. The chain recombines TRBV20-1 with TRBJ2-7, with D possibly being TRBD1 (6 bases). From germline, CDR1 is DFQATT and CDR2 SNEGSKA (reference sequence). There are 14 residues in the CDR3. Trimming took 0 bases from V and 2 from J, leaving 11 bases between them. CDR3 protein: CSARDRDTPYEQYF. CDR3 nucleotide sequence: TGCAGTGCTAGAGACCGGGACACCCCCTACGAGCAGTACTTC.

CDR3 nucleotides: TGTGCCAGCAGCGAGGGACAGGGGTACGGTTCACCCCTCCACTTT. This encodes CASSEGQGYGSPLHF. This chain joins TRBV2 and TRBJ1-6; 10 nucleotides match TRBD1. Germline loops: CDR1 SNHLY, CDR2 FYNNEI. This CDR3 spans 15 amino acids. The V gene end was trimmed by 6 bases and the J gene end by 9 bases; junction bases not matched to a gene: 8. The whole variable domain, remainder taken from reference TRBV2 and TRBJ1-6, is EPEVTQTPSHQVTQMGQEVILRCVPISNHLYFYWYRQILGQKVEFLVSFYNNEISEKSEIFDDQFSVERPDGSNFTLKIRSTKLEDSAMYFCASSEGQGYGSPLHFGNGTRLTVT.

The chain is built from TRBV20-1 and TRBJ1-2; D is unresolved. Trimming pared 5 bases from V and 6 bases from J, leaving 4 bases between. The CDR3 contains 9 residues. The V gene's germline CDR1 is DFQATT and CDR2 SNEGSKA (reference sequence). CDR3 DNA sequence: TGCAGTGCTGGGGATGGCTACACCTTC. Residues: CSAGDGYTF.

The chain recombines TRBV7-3 with TRBJ2-5, with 14 bases identical to TRBD2. V dropped 3 bases and J dropped 7; count of bases not matched to a gene: 4. Germline V gives CDR1 SGHTA, CDR2 FQGTGA. This CDR3 contains 15 residues. CDR3 nucleotide sequence: TGTGCCAGCAGCTTGGGACTAGCGGGAGACGCGACCCAGTACTTC. Translation gives CASSLGLAGDATQYF.

The gene calls are TRBV10-3 and TRBJ1-2; the match to TRBD1 covers 8 bases. V gave up 11 bases and J gave up 7 bases; unmatched junction bases: 3. This CDR3 spans 10 amino acids. CDR1 ENHRY and CDR2 SYGVKD come from the germline V gene. CDR3 sequence: CAAGQAGYTF. CDR3 nucleotides: TGTGCCGCGGGACAGGCTGGCTACACCTTC.

V and J are TRBV10-3 and TRBJ2-3; D is uncertain. The V and J ends lost 3 bases and 3 bases respectively, with 4 bases between them. Germline CDR1 is ENHRY and CDR2 is SYGVKD. The CDR3 covers 12 residues. The CDR3 coding sequence is TGTGCCATCAGTGACGGAACAGATACGCAGTATTTT. This encodes CAISDGTDTQYF.

The chain recombines TRBV15 with TRBJ1-2, with D hard to call. The germline CDR1 and CDR2 sequences are LNHNV and YYDKDF (reference sequence). The CDR3 has 15 amino acids. V lost 0 bases to trimming and J lost 4 bases, with 12 bases between them. CDR3 protein: CATSRDGSGVYGYTF. For the CDR3, the DNA is TGTGCCACCAGCAGAGATGGATCGGGTGTCTATGGCTACACCTTC.

The chain combines TRBV5-5 with TRBJ2-3; D unresolved. This CDR3 contains 12 residues. In germline, CDR1 is SGHKS, CDR2 YYEKEE (reference sequence). V was cut by 0 bases and J by 5 bases, with 4 bases left in between. This CDR3 reads CASSLGVDTQYF. CDR3 nucleotides: TGTGCCAGCAGCTTGGGCGTAGATACGCAGTATTTT.

This clonotype appeared once. The chain employs TRBV7-9 and TRBJ1-4, with a possible D match to TRBD1 (5 bases). Deletions cut 0 bases from V and 3 bases from J, with 8 bases between. Germline lookup yields CDR1 SEHNR and CDR2 FQNEAQ (reference sequence). CDR3 length equals 15 residues. The CDR3: CASSLAVGANEKLFF. The CDR3 DNA follows: TGTGCCAGCAGCTTAGCTGTGGGGGCTAATGAAAAACTGTTTTTT.

V usage is TRBV5-1 and J usage is TRBJ1-2; 8 bases fit TRBD1. Germline CDR1 and CDR2: SGHRS and YFSETQ. Germline trimming cut 0 bases from V and 4 bases from J; bases unmatched to any gene: 8. The CDR3 is 16 amino acids. As DNA, the CDR3 is TGCGCCAGCAGCTTGGCCAGGACGACAGGGGCCTATGGCTACACCTTC. Encoded protein: CASSLARTTGAYGYTF.